The 21 T cell receptor beta chains listed next were all sequenced from one sample in a study of cytomegalovirus exposure and HLA in healthy donors. Vbeta (60) and Jbeta (13) primers were used in the PCR. Clones were read by immunoSEQ multiplex PCR, and TCRdb kept only the in-frame ones, dropping some. The table lists around 130,000 clones, over 65% of them singletons. The sample comprised PBMCs. These receptors were taken from a man in his fifties in good health and CMV-seronegative.

V and J are TRBV6-1 and TRBJ1-1; TRBD1 aligns across 7 bases. J gave up 4 bases and V 3 bases, and 8 bases lay outside the gene matches. Germline CDR1 is MNHNS and CDR2 is SASEGT. The CDR3 length is 15 residues. DNA of the CDR3: TGTGCCAGCAGTGACCCCGACAGGGTGGTCACTGAAGCTTTCTTT. This gives the protein CASSDPDRVVTEAFF.

This chain connects TRBV2 to TRBJ2-1, with 7 bases that match TRBD1. After removal of 5 bases from V and 0 bases from J, the junction contained 1 base not matched to a gene. The CDR3 spans 14 residues. Germline assignment: CDR1 SNHLY and CDR2 FYNNEI. The CDR3 nucleotides are TGTGCCAGCAGTAGGGACAGCTCCTACAATGAGCAGTTCTTC. It is translated as CASSRDSSYNEQFF. Supplemented by reference TRBV2 and TRBJ2-1, the full variable domain reads EPEVTQTPSHQVTQMGQEVILRCVPISNHLYFYWYRQILGQKVEFLVSFYNNEISEKSEIFDDQFSVERPDGSNFTLKIRSTKLEDSAMYFCASSRDSSYNEQFFGPGTRLTVL.

Turning to this clone: A read error may produce the germline difference seen at one junction end. The chain has TRBV4-1 and TRBJ1-1, with TRBD1 matching 7 bases. Germline CDR1 is MGHRA and CDR2 is YSYEKL. This CDR3 has 12 amino acids. The CDR3 loop is CASSQELGQAVF. In DNA form, the CDR3 reads TGCGCCAGCAGCCAAGAACTCGGACAGGCTGTCTTT.

This chain connects TRBV6-1 to TRBJ1-5, with TRBD1 matching 9 bases. V lost 7 bases, J lost 6 bases, and 10 bases stayed unmatched. Germline CDR1 and CDR2: MNHNS and SASEGT. This CDR3 has 15 amino acids. For the CDR3, the DNA is TGTGCCAGCACCTCGAATGACAGGGGGTCTCAGCCCCAGCATTTT. Protein: CASTSNDRGSQPQHF.

This clone has only a few counts. V and J are TRBV5-6 and TRBJ2-3, with D maybe TRBD2 (6 bases). The CDR3 runs to 13 residues. Germline V gives CDR1 SGHDT, CDR2 YYEEEE. V lost 1 base, J lost 5 bases, and 8 bases lay in between. The CDR3 is CASSLSGEDTQYF. CDR3 coding DNA: TGTGCCAGCAGCTTGTCGGGGGAAGATACGCAGTATTTT.

This clone appeared once. This sequence joins TRBV27 and TRBJ2-7; D perhaps matches TRBD1 (6 bases). The V end lost 2 bases, the J end lost 1 base, and 12 bases lay between the germline ends. There are 15 residues in the CDR3. The V gene's germline CDR1 is MNHEY and CDR2 SMNVEV (reference sequence). This CDR3 is CASSLGGRVSYEQYF. Here the CDR3 DNA reads TGTGCCAGCAGTTTAGGGGGCAGAGTGTCCTACGAGCAGTACTTC.

As to this clone: Other nucleotide sequences from this sample produce the same CDR3. J is TRBJ1-1 and V is TRBV7-9, with D uncertain. CDR3 size: 13 residues. Germline V gene sequence: CDR1 SEHNR, CDR2 FQNEAQ (reference sequence). Trimming cost V 3 bases and J 1 base, with 6 bases left between them. The CDR3 DNA reads TGTGCCAGCAGCTTCACGGGGAACACTGAAGCTTTCTTT. Protein: CASSFTGNTEAFF.

The gene calls are TRBV5-5 and TRBJ2-7, with 13 nucleotides matching TRBD2. CDR1 is SGHKS and CDR2 is YYEKEE in the germline V gene (reference sequence). This CDR3 region has 15 residues. The V gene end was trimmed by 4 bases and the J gene end by 4 bases; junction bases not matched to a gene: 5. The CDR3 loop is CASSQGLAGEYEQYF. CDR3 bases: TGTGCCAGCAGCCAAGGACTAGCGGGAGAATACGAGCAGTACTTC. The full variable domain, rest sourced from reference TRBV5-5 and TRBJ2-7, is DAGVTQSPTHLIKTRGQQVTLRCSPISGHKSVSWYQQVLGQGPQFIFQYYEKEERGRGNFPDRFSARQFPNYSSELNVNALLLGDSALYLCASSQGLAGEYEQYFGPGTRLTVT.

The chain is built from TRBV30 and TRBJ1-2; D gene unclear. The ends were cut back, 4 bases at V and 4 bases at J, with 13 bases in the middle. This CDR3 contains 13 residues. Per germline, CDR1 GTSNPN and CDR2 SVGIG (reference sequence). In DNA form, the CDR3 reads TGTGCCTGGAACTCCCTGCGGAGCTATGGCTACACCTTC. Protein: CAWNSLRSYGYTF.

The chain carries TRBV5-4 and TRBJ2-1; no definite D call. CDR1 is SGHNT, CDR2 YYREEE, per germline (reference sequence). This CDR3 has 13 amino acids. V was pared by 4 bases and J by 5 bases, with 10 bases between. The CDR3 spells CASSQVADNEQFF. CDR3 DNA: TGTGCCAGCAGCCAGGTTGCCGACAATGAGCAGTTCTTC.

This chain uses TRBV28 with TRBJ1-2; 7 bases map to TRBD1. CDR1 and CDR2 (germline): MDHEN, SYDVKM. V lost 7 bases to trimming and J lost 8 bases; unmatched junction nucleotides: 7. The CDR3 extends over 12 amino acids. The CDR3 protein is CASTDRERGYTF. The CDR3 nucleotides read TGTGCCAGCACCGACAGGGAACGCGGCTACACCTTC.

This chain uses TRBV13 with TRBJ2-3; D possibly corresponds to TRBD2 (6 bases). Looked up from germline, CDR1 is PRHDT and CDR2 is FYEKMQ (reference sequence). This CDR3 comprises 17 residues. Trimming took 0 bases from V and 0 from J, leaving 13 bases between them. This CDR3 reads CASSLGPGETSTDTQYF. CDR3 in DNA: TGTGCCAGCAGCTTAGGCCCGGGGGAGACTAGCACAGATACGCAGTATTTT.

This clone came up a few times. The V and J genes are TRBV5-4 and TRBJ1-1; D is perhaps TRBD1 (6 bases). Trimming took 4 bases from V and 0 from J, leaving 16 bases between them. Germline V lookup: CDR1 SGHNT, CDR2 YYREEE (reference sequence). The CDR3 runs 16 residues. The CDR3 reads CASSKDGTKLNTEAFF. The CDR3 DNA follows: TGTGCCAGCAGCAAGGACGGGACAAAGTTGAACACTGAAGCTTTCTTT. Based on the CDR3 plus reference TRBV5-4 and TRBJ1-1, the full variable domain is ETGVTQSPTHLIKTRGQQVTLRCSSQSGHNTVSWYQQALGQGPQFIFQYYREEENGRGNFPPRFSGLQFPNYSSELNVNALELDDSALYLCASSKDGTKLNTEAFFGQGTRLTVV.

The genes are TRBV29-1 and TRBJ2-3; TRBD2 matches at 10 bases. Germline V CDR1 and CDR2: SQVTM, ANQGSEA. After removal of 4 bases from V and 5 bases from J, the junction contained 6 bases not matched to a gene. The CDR3 totals 14 residues. The CDR3 is CSVAAGGTGDTQYF. In nucleotides, the CDR3 is TGCAGCGTTGCAGCGGGAGGGACAGGAGATACGCAGTATTTT.

The V call is TRBV7-9, the J call TRBJ2-7; possibly TRBD2 for D (6 bases). The CDR3 runs to 14 residues. Deletions cut 5 bases from V and 2 bases from J, with 13 bases between. Looked up from germline, CDR1 is SEHNR and CDR2 is FQNEAQ (reference sequence). CDR3 in amino acids: CASSPSGRPYEQYF. The CDR3 bases are TGTGCCAGCAGCCCCAGCGGGCGCCCCTACGAGCAGTACTTC.

This clone has just one count. The chain combines TRBV7-8 with TRBJ2-3; D unclear. V dropped 5 bases and J dropped 4 bases, with 19 bases sitting between them. CDR3 length: 16 residues. Germline V gene sequence: CDR1 SGHVS, CDR2 FQNEAQ. CDR3 DNA sequence: TGTGCCAGCAGCGTCTTGTTATCGAGTCAGGCAGATACGCAGTATTTT. Its protein is CASSVLLSSQADTQYF.

V gene TRBV15 combines with J gene TRBJ2-1; unclear D gene. This CDR3 is 16 amino acids long. The V end lost 0 bases, the J end lost 0 bases, and 9 bases lay between the germline ends. CDR1 LNHNV and CDR2 YYDKDF come from the germline V gene (reference sequence). In DNA, the CDR3 is TGTGCCACCAGCAGAGAGTCTAGGAGCTCCTACAATGAGCAGTTCTTC. Its translation: CATSRESRSSYNEQFF.

The rearrangement links TRBV19 to TRBJ1-5, with D perhaps matching TRBD1 (5 bases). Looked up from germline, CDR1 is LNHDA and CDR2 is SQIVND (reference sequence). This CDR3 comprises 14 residues. Trimming removed 5 bases at V and 1 base at J, with 9 bases between. CDR3 amino acids: CASSPDRSNQPQHF. As DNA, the CDR3 is TGTGCCAGTAGTCCCGACAGAAGCAATCAGCCCCAGCATTTT.

The chain recombines TRBV18 with TRBJ2-7; 9 bases agree with TRBD1. The CDR3 is 18 amino acids. CDR1 is KGHSH, CDR2 LQKENI, per germline. Trimming took 3 bases from V and 0 from J; bases not matched to a gene: 12. The chain's CDR3 is CASSPTRGSGQGSYEQYF. The DNA for the CDR3 is TGTGCCAGCTCACCTACTCGAGGGTCGGGACAGGGCTCCTACGAGCAGTACTTC.

V usage is TRBV5-1 and J usage is TRBJ2-1, with 7 bases identical to TRBD2. The CDR3 length is 16 residues. CDR1 is SGHRS, CDR2 YFSETQ, per germline. Losses at the gene ends were 0 bases for V and 8 bases for J; bases not matched to a gene: 11. This CDR3 is CASSLDRGGSRYEQFF. The CDR3 DNA reads as TGCGCCAGCAGCTTGGATAGGGGCGGGAGTAGGTATGAGCAGTTCTTC.

The V call is TRBV25-1, the J call TRBJ2-7; D not certain. Trimming removed 3 bases at V and 4 bases at J, with 13 bases between. Germline-derived CDR1 and CDR2 are MGHDK and SYGVNS. This CDR3 spans 14 amino acids. The CDR3: CASSDPAVGYEQYF. The CDR3 coding sequence is TGTGCCAGCAGTGATCCGGCGGTCGGGTACGAGCAGTACTTC.